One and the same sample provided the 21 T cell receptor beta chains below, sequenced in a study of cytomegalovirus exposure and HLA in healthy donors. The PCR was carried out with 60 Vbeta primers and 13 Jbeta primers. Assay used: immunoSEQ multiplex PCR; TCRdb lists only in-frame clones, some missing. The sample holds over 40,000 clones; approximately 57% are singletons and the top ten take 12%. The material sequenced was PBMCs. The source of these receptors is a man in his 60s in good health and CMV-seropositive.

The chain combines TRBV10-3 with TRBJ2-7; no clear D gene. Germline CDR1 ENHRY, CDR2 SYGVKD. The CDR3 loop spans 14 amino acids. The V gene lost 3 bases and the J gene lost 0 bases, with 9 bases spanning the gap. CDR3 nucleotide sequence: TGTGCCATCAGTGATTTGAACACCTCCTACGAGCAGTACTTC. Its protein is CAISDLNTSYEQYF.

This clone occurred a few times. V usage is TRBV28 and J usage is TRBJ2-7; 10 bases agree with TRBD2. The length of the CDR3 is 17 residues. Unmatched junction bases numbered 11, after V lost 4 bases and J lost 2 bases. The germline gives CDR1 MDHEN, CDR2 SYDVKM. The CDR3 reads CASSSLLTSGATYEQYF. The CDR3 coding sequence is TGTGCCAGCAGTTCCTTACTAACTAGCGGGGCCACCTACGAGCAGTACTTC.

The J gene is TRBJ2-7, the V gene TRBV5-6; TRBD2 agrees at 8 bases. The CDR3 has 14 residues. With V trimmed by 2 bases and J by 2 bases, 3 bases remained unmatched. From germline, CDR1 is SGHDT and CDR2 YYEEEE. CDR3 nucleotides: TGTGCCAGCAGCTTAGCGGGAGAAACCTACGAGCAGTACTTC. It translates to CASSLAGETYEQYF.

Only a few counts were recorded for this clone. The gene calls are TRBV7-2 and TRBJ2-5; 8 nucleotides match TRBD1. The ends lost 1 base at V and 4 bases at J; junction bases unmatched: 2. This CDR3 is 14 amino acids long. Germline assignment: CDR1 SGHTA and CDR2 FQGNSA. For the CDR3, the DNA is TGTGCCAGCAGCTTAGACAGGGGGAGAGAGACCCAGTACTTC. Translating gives CASSLDRGRETQYF.

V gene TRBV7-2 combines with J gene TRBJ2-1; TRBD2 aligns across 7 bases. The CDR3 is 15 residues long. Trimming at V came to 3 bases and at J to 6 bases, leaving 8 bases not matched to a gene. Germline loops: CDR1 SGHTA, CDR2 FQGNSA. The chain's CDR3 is CASSFAGGRSNEQFF. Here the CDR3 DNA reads TGTGCCAGCAGCTTTGCTGGCGGGAGAAGCAATGAGCAGTTCTTC.

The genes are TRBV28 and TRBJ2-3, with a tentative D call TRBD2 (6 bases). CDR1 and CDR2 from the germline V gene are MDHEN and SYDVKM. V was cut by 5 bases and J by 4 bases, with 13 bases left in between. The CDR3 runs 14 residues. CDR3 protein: CASSKRLVPDTQYF. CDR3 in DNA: TGTGCCAGCAGTAAACGACTAGTGCCAGATACGCAGTATTTT.

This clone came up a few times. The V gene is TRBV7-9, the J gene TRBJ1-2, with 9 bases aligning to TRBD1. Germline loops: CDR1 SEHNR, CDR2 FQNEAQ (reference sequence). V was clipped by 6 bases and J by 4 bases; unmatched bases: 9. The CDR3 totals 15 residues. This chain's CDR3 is CASREPGQGAYGYTF. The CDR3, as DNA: TGTGCCAGCAGGGAACCGGGACAGGGCGCCTATGGCTACACCTTC.

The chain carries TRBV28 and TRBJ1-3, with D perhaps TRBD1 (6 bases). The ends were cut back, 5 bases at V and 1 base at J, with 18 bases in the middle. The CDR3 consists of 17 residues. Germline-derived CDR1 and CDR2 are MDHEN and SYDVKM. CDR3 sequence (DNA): TGTGCCAGCAGTATATTCAAGGGGGGGGAATCTGGAAACACCATATATTTT. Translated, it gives CASSIFKGGESGNTIYF. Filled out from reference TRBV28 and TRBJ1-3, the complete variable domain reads DVKVTQSSRYLVKRTGEKVFLECVQDMDHENMFWYRQDPGLGLRLIYFSYDVKMKEKGDIPEGYSVSREKKERFSLILESASTNQTSMYLCASSIFKGGESGNTIYFGEGSWLTVV.

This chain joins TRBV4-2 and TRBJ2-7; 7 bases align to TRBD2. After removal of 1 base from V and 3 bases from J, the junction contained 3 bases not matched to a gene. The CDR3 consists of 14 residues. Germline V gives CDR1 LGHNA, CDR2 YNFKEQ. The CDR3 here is CASSQGRTSYEQYF. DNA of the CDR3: TGTGCCAGCAGCCAAGGAAGGACTAGCTACGAGCAGTACTTC.

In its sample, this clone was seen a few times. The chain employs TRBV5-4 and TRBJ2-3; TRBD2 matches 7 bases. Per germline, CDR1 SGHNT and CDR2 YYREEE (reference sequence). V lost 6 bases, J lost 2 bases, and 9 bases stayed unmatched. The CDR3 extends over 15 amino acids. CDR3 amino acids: CASKQQRGYTDTQYF. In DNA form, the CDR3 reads TGTGCCAGCAAGCAGCAGCGGGGTTACACAGATACGCAGTATTTT.

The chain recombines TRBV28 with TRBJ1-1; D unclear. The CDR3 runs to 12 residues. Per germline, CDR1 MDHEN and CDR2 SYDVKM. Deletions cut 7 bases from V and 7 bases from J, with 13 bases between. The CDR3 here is CASISSGLEAFF. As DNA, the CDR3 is TGTGCCAGCATTAGTTCTGGACTTGAAGCTTTCTTT.

CDR3 in amino acids: CASSLVGLAEDTQYF. CDR3 sequence (DNA): TGTGCCAGCAGCTTAGTAGGACTAGCGGAAGATACGCAGTATTTT. This chain uses TRBV7-2 with TRBJ2-3, with 10 nucleotides matching TRBD2. After removal of 1 base from V and 5 bases from J, the junction contained 3 bases not matched to a gene. Germline V lookup: CDR1 SGHTA, CDR2 FQGNSA. The CDR3 covers 15 residues.

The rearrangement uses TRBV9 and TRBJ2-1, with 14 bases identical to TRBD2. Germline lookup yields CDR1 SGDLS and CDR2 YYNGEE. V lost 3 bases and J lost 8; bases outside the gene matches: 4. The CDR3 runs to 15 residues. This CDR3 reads CASSETSGRGHEQFF. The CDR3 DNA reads TGTGCCAGCAGCGAGACTAGCGGGAGGGGACATGAGCAGTTCTTC.

The CDR3 sequence is CASSQVQAGTSYRELFF. The CDR3 region has the DNA TGCGCCAGCAGCCAAGTTCAAGCGGGCACAAGTTATAGGGAGCTGTTTTTT. The gene calls are TRBV4-1 and TRBJ2-2, with a tentative D call TRBD2 (6 bases). Trimming stripped 1 base from V and 9 bases from J, with 21 bases between. CDR3 length: 17 amino acids. Germline CDR1 and CDR2: MGHRA and YSYEKL.

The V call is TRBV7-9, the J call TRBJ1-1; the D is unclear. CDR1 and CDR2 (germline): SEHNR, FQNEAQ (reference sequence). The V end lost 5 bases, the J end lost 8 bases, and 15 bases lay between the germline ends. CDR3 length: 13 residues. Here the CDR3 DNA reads TGTGCCAGCAGCACTCGATCGAGGCCCGAAGCTTTCTTT. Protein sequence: CASSTRSRPEAFF.

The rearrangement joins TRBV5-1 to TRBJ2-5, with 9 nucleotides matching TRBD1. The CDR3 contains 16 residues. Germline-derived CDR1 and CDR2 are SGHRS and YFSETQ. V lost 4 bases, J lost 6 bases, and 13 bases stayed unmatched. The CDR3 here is CASSTGQGLSSKTQYF. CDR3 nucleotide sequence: TGCGCCAGCAGCACCGGACAGGGGTTATCTTCGAAGACCCAGTACTTC. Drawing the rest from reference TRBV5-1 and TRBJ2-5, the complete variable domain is KAGVTQTPRYLIKTRGQQVTLSCSPISGHRSVSWYQQTPGQGLQFLFEYFSETQRNKGNFPGRFSGRQFSNSRSEMNVSTLELGDSALYLCASSTGQGLSSKTQYFGPGTRLLVL.

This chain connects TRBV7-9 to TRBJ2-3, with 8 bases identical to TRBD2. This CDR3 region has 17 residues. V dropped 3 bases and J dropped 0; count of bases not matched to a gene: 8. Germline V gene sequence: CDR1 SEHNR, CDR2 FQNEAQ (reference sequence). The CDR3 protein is CASSLGHGGGSTDTQYF. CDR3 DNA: TGTGCCAGCAGCTTGGGACATGGCGGGGGGAGCACAGATACGCAGTATTTT. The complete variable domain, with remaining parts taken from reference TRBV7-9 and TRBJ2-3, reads DTGVSQNPRHKITKRGQNVTFRCDPISEHNRLYWYRQTLGQGPEFLTYFQNEAQLEKSRLLSDRFSAERPKGSFSTLEIQRTEQGDSAMYLCASSLGHGGGSTDTQYFGPGTRLTVL.

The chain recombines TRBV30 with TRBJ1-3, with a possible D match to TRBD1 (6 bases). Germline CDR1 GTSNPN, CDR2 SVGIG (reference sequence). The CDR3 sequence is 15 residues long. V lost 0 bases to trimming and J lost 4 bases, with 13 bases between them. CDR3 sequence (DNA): TGTGCCTGGAGTGTAGGGCAGGGGTACGGAAACACCATATATTTT. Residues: CAWSVGQGYGNTIYF.

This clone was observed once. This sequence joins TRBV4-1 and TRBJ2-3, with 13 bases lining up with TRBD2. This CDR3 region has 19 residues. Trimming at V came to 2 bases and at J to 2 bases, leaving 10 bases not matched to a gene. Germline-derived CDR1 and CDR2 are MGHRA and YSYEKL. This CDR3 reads CASSQRTSGSTQSTDTQYF. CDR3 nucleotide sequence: TGCGCCAGCAGCCAAAGGACTAGCGGGAGCACCCAGTCCACAGATACGCAGTATTTT.

The CDR3 DNA sequence: TGTGCCAGTAGTATAGATTCTTACCTTCCCTGGTTTGCGCGGGTTAACAATGAGCAGTTCTTC. It codes for CASSIDSYLPWFARVNNEQFF. This chain joins TRBV19 and TRBJ2-1; perhaps TRBD2 as D (5 bases). This CDR3 is built from 21 residues. Per the germline V gene, CDR1 is LNHDA and CDR2 is SQIVND (reference sequence). Trimming removed 0 bases at V and 5 bases at J, with 29 bases between. The whole variable domain, filled in from reference TRBV19 and TRBJ2-1, reads DGGITQSPKYLFRKEGQNVTLSCEQNLNHDAMYWYRQDPGQGLRLIYYSQIVNDFQKGDIAEGYSVSREKKESFPLTVTSAQKNPTAFYLCASSIDSYLPWFARVNNEQFFGPGTRLTVL.

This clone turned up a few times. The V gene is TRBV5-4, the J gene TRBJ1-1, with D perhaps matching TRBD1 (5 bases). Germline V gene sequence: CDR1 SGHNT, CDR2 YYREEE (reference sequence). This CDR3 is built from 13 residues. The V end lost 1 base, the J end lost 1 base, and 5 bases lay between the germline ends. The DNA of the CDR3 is TGTGCCAGCAGCTTGACAGGGAACACTGAAGCTTTCTTT. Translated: CASSLTGNTEAFF.